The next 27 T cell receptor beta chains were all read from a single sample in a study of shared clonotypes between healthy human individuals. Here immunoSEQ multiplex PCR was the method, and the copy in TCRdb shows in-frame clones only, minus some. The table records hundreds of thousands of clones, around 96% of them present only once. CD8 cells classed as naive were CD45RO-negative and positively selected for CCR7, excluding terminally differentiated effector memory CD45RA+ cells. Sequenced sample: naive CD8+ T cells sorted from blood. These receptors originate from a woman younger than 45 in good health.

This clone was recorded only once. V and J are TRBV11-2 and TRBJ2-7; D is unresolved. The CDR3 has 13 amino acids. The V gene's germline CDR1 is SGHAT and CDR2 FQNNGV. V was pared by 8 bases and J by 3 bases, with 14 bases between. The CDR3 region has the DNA TGTGCCAGCTCTCCCCCCCAACGCTACGAGCAGTACTTC. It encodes CASSPPQRYEQYF.

In DNA form, the CDR3 reads TGTGCCAGCAGCGCGAGCGGGAATGTGGATGAGCAGTTCTTC. Translation gives CASSASGNVDEQFF. This chain uses TRBV9 with TRBJ2-1, with 7 bases matching TRBD2. The CDR3 covers 14 residues. Trimming removed 3 bases from V and 8 bases from J; junction bases left unmatched: 8. Germline V lookup: CDR1 SGDLS, CDR2 YYNGEE.

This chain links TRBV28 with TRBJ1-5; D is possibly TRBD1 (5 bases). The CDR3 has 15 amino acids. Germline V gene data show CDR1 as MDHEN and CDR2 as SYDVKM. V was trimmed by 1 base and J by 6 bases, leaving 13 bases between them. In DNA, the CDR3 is TGTGCCAGCAGTTTATTGGAGGGGAGCTCTCAGCCCCAGCATTTT. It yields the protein CASSLLEGSSQPQHF.

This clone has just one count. The CDR3 spells CASSESGDRQETQYF. The CDR3 region has the DNA TGCGCCAGCAGTGAGTCTGGGGACAGACAAGAGACCCAGTACTTC. The chain uses TRBV10-2 and TRBJ2-5; TRBD1 matches at 7 bases. V dropped 0 bases and J dropped 2; count of bases not matched to a gene: 3. CDR1 WSHSY and CDR2 SAAADI come from the germline V gene. The CDR3 length is 15 residues.

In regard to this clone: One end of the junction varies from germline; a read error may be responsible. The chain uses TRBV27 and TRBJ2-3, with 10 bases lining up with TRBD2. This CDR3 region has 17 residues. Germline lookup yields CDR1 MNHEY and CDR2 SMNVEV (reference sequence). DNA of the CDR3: TGTGCCAGCAGCTTATACCCAGCGGGAGGGAGCACAGATACGCAGTATTTT. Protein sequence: CASSLYPAGGSTDTQYF.

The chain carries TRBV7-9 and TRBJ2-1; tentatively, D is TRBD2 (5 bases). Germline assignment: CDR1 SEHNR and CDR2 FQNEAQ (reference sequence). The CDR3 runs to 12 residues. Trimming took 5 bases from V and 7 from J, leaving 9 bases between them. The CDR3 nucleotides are TGTGCCAGCAGCCACACGGGGAATGAGCAGTTCTTC. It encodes CASSHTGNEQFF.

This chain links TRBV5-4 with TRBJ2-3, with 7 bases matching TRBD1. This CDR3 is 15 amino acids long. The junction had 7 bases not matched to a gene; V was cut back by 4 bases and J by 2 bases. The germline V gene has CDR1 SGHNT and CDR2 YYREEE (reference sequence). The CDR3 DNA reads TGTGCCAGCAGCGACCAGGACAGGTTCACAGATACGCAGTATTTT. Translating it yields CASSDQDRFTDTQYF.

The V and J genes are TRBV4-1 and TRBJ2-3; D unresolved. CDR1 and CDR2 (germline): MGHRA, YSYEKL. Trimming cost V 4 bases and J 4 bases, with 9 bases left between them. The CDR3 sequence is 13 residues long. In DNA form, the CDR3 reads TGCGCCAGCAGCCGGAGACCGCCAGATACGCAGTATTTT. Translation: CASSRRPPDTQYF.

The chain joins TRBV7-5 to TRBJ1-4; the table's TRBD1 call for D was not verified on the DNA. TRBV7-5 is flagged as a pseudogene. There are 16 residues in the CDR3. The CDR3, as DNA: TGTGTCAGAAGCTTAATTTGTCCAGGGTCTAATGAAAAACTGTTTTTT. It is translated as CVRSLICPGSNEKLFF.

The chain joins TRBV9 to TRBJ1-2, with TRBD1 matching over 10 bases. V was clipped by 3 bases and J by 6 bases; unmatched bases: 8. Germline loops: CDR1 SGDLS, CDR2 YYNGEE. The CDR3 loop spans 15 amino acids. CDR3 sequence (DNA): TGTGCCAGCAGCGACCGCGGGACAGGGGTGAATGGCTACACCTTC. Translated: CASSDRGTGVNGYTF.

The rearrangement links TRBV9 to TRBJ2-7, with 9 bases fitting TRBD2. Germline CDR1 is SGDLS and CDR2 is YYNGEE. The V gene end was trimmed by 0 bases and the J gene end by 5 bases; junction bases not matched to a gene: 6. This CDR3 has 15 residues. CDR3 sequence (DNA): TGTGCCAGCAGCGTAGGGGGCGGGAGGGAGGACGAGCAGTACTTC. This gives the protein CASSVGGGREDEQYF.

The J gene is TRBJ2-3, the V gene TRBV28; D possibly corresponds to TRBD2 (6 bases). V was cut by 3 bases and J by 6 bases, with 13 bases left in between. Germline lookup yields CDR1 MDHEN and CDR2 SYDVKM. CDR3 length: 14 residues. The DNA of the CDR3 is TGTGCCAGCAGTTTTGGGGGGAGTTCGGATACGCAGTATTTT. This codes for CASSFGGSSDTQYF.

The CDR3 reads CAIKTGYTEAFF. The CDR3 nucleotides read TGTGCCATTAAAACTGGGTACACTGAAGCTTTCTTT. V usage is TRBV6-1 and J usage is TRBJ1-1; no firm D call. CDR1 and CDR2 from the germline V gene are MNHNS and SASEGT. V was cut by 10 bases and J by 3 bases, with 12 bases left in between. The CDR3 runs to 12 residues.

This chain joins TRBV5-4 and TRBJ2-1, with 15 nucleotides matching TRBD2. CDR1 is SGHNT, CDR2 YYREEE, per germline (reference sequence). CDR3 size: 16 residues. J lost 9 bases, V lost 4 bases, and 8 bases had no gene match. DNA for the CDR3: TGTGCCAGCAGCCACCCAGGACTAGCGGGAGGGGGTGAGCAGTTCTTC. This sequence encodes CASSHPGLAGGGEQFF.

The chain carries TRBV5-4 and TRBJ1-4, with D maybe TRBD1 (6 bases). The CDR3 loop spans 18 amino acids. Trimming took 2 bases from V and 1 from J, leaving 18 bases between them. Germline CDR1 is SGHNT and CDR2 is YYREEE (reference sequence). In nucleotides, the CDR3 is TGTGCCAGCAGCTTTGTACCCGCGAAACAGGGAACTAATGAAAAACTGTTTTTT. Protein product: CASSFVPAKQGTNEKLFF.

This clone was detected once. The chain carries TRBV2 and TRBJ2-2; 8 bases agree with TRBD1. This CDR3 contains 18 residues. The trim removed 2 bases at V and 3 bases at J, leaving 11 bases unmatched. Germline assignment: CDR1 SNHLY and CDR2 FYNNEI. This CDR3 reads CASSELQEGDRYTGELFF. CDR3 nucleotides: TGTGCCAGCAGTGAATTACAGGAGGGGGACAGGTACACCGGGGAGCTGTTTTTT.

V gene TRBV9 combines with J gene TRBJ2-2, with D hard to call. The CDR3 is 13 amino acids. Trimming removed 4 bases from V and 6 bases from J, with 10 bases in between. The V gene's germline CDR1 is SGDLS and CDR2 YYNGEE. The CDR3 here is CASSPLSAGELFF. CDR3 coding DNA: TGTGCCAGCAGCCCCCTTTCGGCCGGGGAGCTGTTTTTT.

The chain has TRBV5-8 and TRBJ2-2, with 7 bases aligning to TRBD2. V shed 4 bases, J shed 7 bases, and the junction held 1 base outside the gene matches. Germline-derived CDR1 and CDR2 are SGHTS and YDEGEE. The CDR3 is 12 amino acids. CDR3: CASSPGGGELFF. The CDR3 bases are TGTGCCAGCAGCCCGGGGGGCGGGGAGCTGTTTTTT.

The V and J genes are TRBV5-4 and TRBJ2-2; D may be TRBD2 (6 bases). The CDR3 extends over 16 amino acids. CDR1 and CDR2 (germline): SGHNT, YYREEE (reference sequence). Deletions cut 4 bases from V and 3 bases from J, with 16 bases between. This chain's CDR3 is CASSPVPGVYTGELFF. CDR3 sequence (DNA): TGTGCCAGCAGCCCAGTTCCGGGAGTTTACACCGGGGAGCTGTTTTTT.

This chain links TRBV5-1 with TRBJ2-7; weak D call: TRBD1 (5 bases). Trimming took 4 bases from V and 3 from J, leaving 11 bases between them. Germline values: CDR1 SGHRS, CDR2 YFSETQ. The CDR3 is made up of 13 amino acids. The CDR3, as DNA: TGCGCCAGCAGCAGCTGGCAGGGCTACGAGCAGTACTTC. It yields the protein CASSSWQGYEQYF.

CDR3 region: CAISHTQQDSYNEQFF. The CDR3 nucleotides read TGTGCCATCAGCCACACACAACAAGACTCCTACAATGAGCAGTTCTTC. V gene TRBV10-3 combines with J gene TRBJ2-1; no clear D. The V and J ends lost 6 bases and 0 bases respectively, with 15 bases between them. Germline CDR1 reads ENHRY; CDR2 reads SYGVKD. This CDR3 spans 16 amino acids.

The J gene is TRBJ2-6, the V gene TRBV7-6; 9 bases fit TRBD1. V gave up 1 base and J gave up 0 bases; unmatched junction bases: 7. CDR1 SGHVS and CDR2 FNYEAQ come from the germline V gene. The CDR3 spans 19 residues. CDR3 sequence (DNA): TGTGCCAGCAGCTTAGTTCCGGGACAGGGCTCCTCTGGGGCCAACGTCCTGACTTTC. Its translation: CASSLVPGQGSSGANVLTF. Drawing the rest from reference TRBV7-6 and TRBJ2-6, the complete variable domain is GAGVSQSPRYKVTKRGQDVALRCDPISGHVSLYWYRQALGQGPEFLTYFNYEAQQDKSGLPNDRFSAERPEGSISTLTIQRTEQRDSAMYRCASSLVPGQGSSGANVLTFGAGSRLTVL.

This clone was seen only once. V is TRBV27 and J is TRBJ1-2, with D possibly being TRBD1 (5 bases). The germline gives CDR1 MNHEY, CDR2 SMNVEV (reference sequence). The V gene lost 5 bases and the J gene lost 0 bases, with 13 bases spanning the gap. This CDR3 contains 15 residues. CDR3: CASSAGTVPNYGYTF. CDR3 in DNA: TGTGCCAGCAGTGCCGGGACGGTACCTAACTATGGCTACACCTTC.

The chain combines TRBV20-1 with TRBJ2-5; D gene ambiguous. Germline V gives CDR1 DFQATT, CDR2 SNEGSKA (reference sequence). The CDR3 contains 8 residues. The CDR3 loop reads CRIRTQYF. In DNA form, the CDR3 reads TGCAGGATTCGGACCCAGTACTTC.

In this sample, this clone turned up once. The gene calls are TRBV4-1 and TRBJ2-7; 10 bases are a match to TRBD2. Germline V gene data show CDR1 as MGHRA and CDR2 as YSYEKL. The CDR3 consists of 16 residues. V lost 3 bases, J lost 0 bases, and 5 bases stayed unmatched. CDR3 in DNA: TGCGCCAGCAGCCAGGAAACTAGCGGGGACTCCTACGAGCAGTACTTC. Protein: CASSQETSGDSYEQYF.

CDR3 DNA sequence: TGTGCCAGCAGTGACGGGGGGGGCGAGCAGTACTTC. Residues: CASSDGGGEQYF. This chain connects TRBV25-1 to TRBJ2-7, with TRBD2 identical over 8 bases. The J segment lost 6 bases and the V segment lost 3 bases, leaving 1 base of the junction unmatched. This CDR3 region has 12 residues. Per germline, CDR1 MGHDK and CDR2 SYGVNS.

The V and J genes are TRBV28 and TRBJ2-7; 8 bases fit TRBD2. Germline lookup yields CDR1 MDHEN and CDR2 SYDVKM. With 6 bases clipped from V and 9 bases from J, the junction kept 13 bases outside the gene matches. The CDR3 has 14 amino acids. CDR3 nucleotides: TGTGCCAGCAGCACAGGGACTAGAGACAATTGGCAGTACTTC. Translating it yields CASSTGTRDNWQYF.